This passage covers 21 T cell receptor beta chains from one sample sequenced in a study of somatic mutations in cytotoxic T cells in rheumatoid arthritis. Generated by immunoSEQ multiplex PCR, the TCRdb table keeps only in-frame clones and is missing some. The sample has 6,000 to 8,000 clones; approximately 86% are singletons. Sequenced input: CD8+ T cells sorted from blood. The source of these receptors is a man aged 40-49 years with rheumatoid arthritis.

The V and J genes are TRBV6-1 and TRBJ1-1, with 8 bases fitting TRBD1. Germline V CDR1 and CDR2: MNHNS, SASEGT. This CDR3 comprises 15 residues. V shed 4 bases, J shed 1 base, and the junction held 5 bases outside the gene matches. CDR3 in amino acids: CASSAYRGGNTEAFF. For the CDR3, the DNA is TGTGCCAGCAGTGCATACAGGGGGGGGAACACTGAAGCTTTCTTT.

The rearrangement links TRBV5-5 to TRBJ1-1; D gene uncertain. This CDR3 spans 14 amino acids. V lost 0 bases, J lost 2 bases, and 8 bases lay in between. Germline CDR1 and CDR2: SGHKS and YYEKEE (reference sequence). CDR3 amino acids: CASSLGADNTEAFF. The CDR3 nucleotides read TGTGCCAGCAGCTTGGGCGCCGATAACACTGAAGCTTTCTTT. Full variable domain (outside the CDR3, taken from reference TRBV5-5 and TRBJ1-1): DAGVTQSPTHLIKTRGQQVTLRCSPISGHKSVSWYQQVLGQGPQFIFQYYEKEERGRGNFPDRFSARQFPNYSSELNVNALLLGDSALYLCASSLGADNTEAFFGQGTRLTVV.

This chain joins TRBV28 and TRBJ1-5; 9 nucleotides agree with TRBD1. Trimming removed 5 bases from V and 7 bases from J; junction bases left unmatched: 12. This CDR3 contains 16 residues. CDR1 and CDR2 from the germline V gene are MDHEN and SYDVKM. CDR3 DNA: TGTGCCAGCAGTCCCTTGGCGGGACAGGGAGGACAGCCCCAGCATTTT. This codes for CASSPLAGQGGQPQHF.

This clone was observed a handful of times. V is TRBV6-5 and J is TRBJ1-4, with 11 nucleotides matching TRBD1. Germline V gene sequence: CDR1 MNHEY, CDR2 SVGAGI. The CDR3 spans 14 residues. V dropped 5 bases and J dropped 5; count of bases not matched to a gene: 1. The CDR3 region is CASSGTGGNEKLFF. DNA of the CDR3: TGTGCCAGCAGTGGGACAGGGGGAAATGAAAAACTGTTTTTT.

V and J are TRBV7-8 and TRBJ2-3; a weak D match, TRBD1 (5 bases). Germline V gene data show CDR1 as SGHVS and CDR2 as FQNEAQ. This CDR3 region has 16 residues. V was cut by 7 bases and J by 0 bases, with 17 bases left in between. Here the CDR3 DNA reads TGTGCCAGCACCCCTTGGGCAGGGTCTAGCACAGATACGCAGTATTTT. Translated, it gives CASTPWAGSSTDTQYF.

The chain uses TRBV7-9 and TRBJ2-3; no clear D. Looked up from germline, CDR1 is SEHNR and CDR2 is FQNEAQ (reference sequence). V was trimmed by 8 bases and J by 2 bases, leaving 5 bases between them. The length of the CDR3 is 11 residues. The CDR3 coding sequence is TGTGCCAGCTCCTCCACAGATACGCAGTATTTT. The encoded protein is CASSSTDTQYF.

The rearrangement links TRBV5-3 to TRBJ2-7; perhaps D is TRBD1 or TRBD2 (5 bases each). TRBV5-3 is noted as an ORF with a role that remains uncertain. The CDR3 runs 8 residues. The CDR3, as DNA: TGTGCCAGAACCCTAGGGGAGGTC. Translation: CARTLGEV.

The chain links TRBV29-1 to TRBJ1-2, with D possibly matching TRBD1 (5 bases). Germline CDR1 reads SQVTM; CDR2 reads ANQGSEA. Trimming shortened V by 3 bases and J by 8 bases, and 13 bases separated the two germline ends. CDR3 length: 12 residues. CDR3 sequence (DNA): TGCAGCGTTGACCTACAGGAAGGGGGCTACACCTTC. Amino acids: CSVDLQEGGYTF.

The J gene is TRBJ1-1, the V gene TRBV16, with TRBD1 matching 9 bases. V was clipped by 6 bases and J by 2 bases; unmatched bases: 10. The CDR3 is 16 residues long. Per germline, CDR1 KGHSY and CDR2 FQNENV. CDR3 loop: CASSSAGTGINTEAFF. The DNA for the CDR3 is TGTGCCAGCAGTTCCGCCGGGACAGGGATTAACACTGAAGCTTTCTTT.

The chain is built from TRBV5-1 and TRBJ2-1; TRBD2 matches at 12 bases. Germline V gene data show CDR1 as SGHRS and CDR2 as YFSETQ. This CDR3 is built from 16 residues. Trimming cost V 3 bases and J 4 bases; bases outside gene matches: 5. The CDR3 DNA is TGCGCCAGCAGCTGGGCACTAGCGGGGGGTTACAATGAGCAGTTCTTC. This gives the protein CASSWALAGGYNEQFF. The full variable domain, its missing parts supplied by reference TRBV5-1 and TRBJ2-1, is KAGVTQTPRYLIKTRGQQVTLSCSPISGHRSVSWYQQTPGQGLQFLFEYFSETQRNKGNFPGRFSGRQFSNSRSEMNVSTLELGDSALYLCASSWALAGGYNEQFFGPGTRLTVL.

This chain connects TRBV5-4 to TRBJ1-2; 7 nucleotides match TRBD1. With V trimmed by 3 bases and J by 1 base, 6 bases remained unmatched. This CDR3 is built from 15 residues. The V gene's germline CDR1 is SGHNT and CDR2 YYREEE (reference sequence). The CDR3 sequence: CASSSTWDSNYGYTF. In nucleotides, the CDR3 is TGTGCCAGCAGCTCGACCTGGGACAGTAACTATGGCTACACCTTC.

J is TRBJ1-1 and V is TRBV19; 9 nucleotides line up with TRBD1. There are 15 residues in the CDR3. V was pared by 7 bases and J by 4 bases, with 10 bases of the junction left unmatched. Germline V gene data show CDR1 as LNHDA and CDR2 as SQIVND (reference sequence). The CDR3 DNA is TGTGCCAGTACCCGGACAGGGGCCCTGGGCACTGAAGCTTTCTTT. Protein: CASTRTGALGTEAFF.

V usage is TRBV7-6 and J usage is TRBJ2-3; 9 nucleotides line up with TRBD2. CDR1 SGHVS and CDR2 FNYEAQ come from the germline V gene. The CDR3 length is 16 residues. Germline trimming cut 1 base from V and 2 bases from J; bases unmatched to any gene: 4. The DNA for the CDR3 is TGTGCCAGCAGCTTAGAGGCGGGGGGGCCCACAGATACGCAGTATTTT. Amino acid sequence: CASSLEAGGPTDTQYF.

V and J are TRBV19 and TRBJ2-7; TRBD1 matches at 8 bases. Trimming at V came to 2 bases and at J to 3 bases, leaving 6 bases not matched to a gene. The CDR3 length is 15 residues. Germline V gene lookup returns CDR1 LNHDA and CDR2 SQIVND (reference sequence). The DNA for the CDR3 is TGTGCCAGTAGTATAATGGGGACAGGAGACTACGAGCAGTACTTC. Its protein product is CASSIMGTGDYEQYF.

This clone was counted only a few times. The CDR3 coding sequence is TGTGCCAGCAGCGTAGGTGGGGAGTCCTACAATGAGCAGTTCTTC. This translates into CASSVGGESYNEQFF. This chain joins TRBV9 and TRBJ2-1; perhaps TRBD2 as D (5 bases). Germline-derived CDR1 and CDR2 are SGDLS and YYNGEE. The CDR3 sequence is 15 residues long. Trimming removed 0 bases at V and 1 base at J, with 8 bases between.

The J gene is TRBJ2-1, the V gene TRBV4-1; D possibly corresponds to TRBD2 (6 bases). V lost 4 bases, J lost 0 bases, and 13 bases lay in between. Germline V CDR1 and CDR2: MGHRA, YSYEKL. This CDR3 has 16 residues. Written as DNA, the CDR3 is TGCGCCAGCAGCCCCAGCGGGCTGTACTCCTACAATGAGCAGTTCTTC. Amino acids: CASSPSGLYSYNEQFF.

The rearrangement uses TRBV28 and TRBJ1-5; 8 bases are shared with TRBD1. Germline CDR1 and CDR2: MDHEN and SYDVKM. This CDR3 has 16 amino acids. Losses at the gene ends were 1 base for V and 3 bases for J; bases not matched to a gene: 5. This CDR3 reads CASSLLVTGDNQPQHF. CDR3 coding DNA: TGTGCCAGCAGTTTATTGGTGACAGGGGACAATCAGCCCCAGCATTTT.

This clone has just one count. The chain joins TRBV15 to TRBJ1-2; 10 bases fit TRBD1. The CDR3 has 14 residues. CDR1 is LNHNV, CDR2 YYDKDF, per germline (reference sequence). The V and J ends lost 5 bases and 4 bases, in that order; junction bases with no gene match: 4. The CDR3 loop is CATSWDRGLYGYTF. For the CDR3, the DNA is TGTGCCACCAGCTGGGACAGGGGTCTCTATGGCTACACCTTC.

The V call is TRBV6-5, the J call TRBJ2-2; 10 positions agree with TRBD1. This CDR3 comprises 15 residues. Germline V gene data show CDR1 as MNHEY and CDR2 as SVGAGI. V lost 2 bases and J lost 3; bases outside the gene matches: 0. CDR3 amino acids: CASSYGTGDTGELFF. The DNA for the CDR3 is TGTGCCAGCAGTTACGGGACAGGGGACACCGGGGAGCTGTTTTTT.

CDR3 sequence: CASIFGSVNGYTF. For the CDR3, the DNA is TGTGCCAGCATCTTCGGCAGCGTTAATGGCTACACCTTC. The chain links TRBV2 to TRBJ1-2; D unresolved. V lost 7 bases and J lost 6, with 15 bases in between. The germline CDR1 and CDR2 sequences are SNHLY and FYNNEI. The CDR3 is made up of 13 amino acids.

The J gene is TRBJ2-5, the V gene TRBV6-5; 7 bases map to TRBD1. Trimming took 0 bases from V and 3 from J; bases not matched to a gene: 4. Germline CDR1 and CDR2: MNHEY and SVGAGI. There are 15 residues in the CDR3. This CDR3 reads CASSYSQGVEETQYF. Written as DNA, the CDR3 is TGTGCCAGCAGTTACTCTCAGGGGGTGGAAGAGACCCAGTACTTC.